Given below is one T cell receptor beta chain in context. The data derive from a study of blood T cells in healthy people across ages. Study-level background: When template switching was applied, about one barcoded beta molecule was captured per two T cells.

Next came a second PCR, run for roughly 6 to 11 cycles, which used a sample-barcoded 5' primer along with a J-beta primer mix. TCRdb called the 5' RACE reads again in MiXCR, with one record for every CDR3 protein. There are under 2 million distinct CDR3 sequences in the sample; 30% to 35% occur only once, and approximately 11% lies in the top ten. V was pared by 5 bases and J by 2 bases, with 7 bases of the junction left unmatched. The germline V gene has CDR1 PRHDT and CDR2 FYEKMQ (reference sequence). The CDR3 is 15 residues long. The sample taken for sequencing was blood. The chain uses TRBV13 and TRBJ2-7; 9 bases agree with TRBD1. The receptor's source is a woman in her 30s in good health. The CDR3 DNA reads as TGTGCCAGCAGCCACCGGGACAGGGTGGCCTACGAGCAGTACTTC. Translation gives CASSHRDRVAYEQYF.